Presented here are 28 T cell receptor beta chains from one specimen sequenced in a study of T-cell reconstitution after alpha-beta-depleted transplantation in children. Unique molecular identifiers were incorporated into the prepared TCRbeta library. One entry per CDR3 protein results from TCRdb running MiXCR on the PCR reads. The sample records about 640,000 distinct CDR3 sequences, 15% to 20% being singletons. Sequencing used PBMCs from the stem cell graft donor, obtained from the stem cell graft. The origin of the receptors is a human donor who donated a stem cell graft to a child with acute myeloid leukemia.

The table lists this clonotype with many counts. The V and J genes are TRBV10-3 and TRBJ2-5; D perhaps matches TRBD1 (8 bases). The V end lost 4 bases, the J end lost 5 bases, and 17 bases lay between the germline ends. CDR1 and CDR2 from the germline V gene are ENHRY and SYGVKD. The CDR3 is made up of 15 amino acids. The CDR3 loop is CAISVQGGRLETQYF. CDR3 nucleotide sequence: TGTGCCATCAGTGTACAGGGGGGGCGTCTGGAGACCCAGTACTTC.

Notes on this clonotype: A much more abundant neighbour one base away suggests this may be a read error. This chain connects TRBV20-1 to TRBJ1-6; D is ambiguous. The CDR3 totals 15 residues. Germline CDR1 DFQATT, CDR2 SNEGSKA (reference sequence). The CDR3 region has the DNA TGCAGTGCTAGAGATCGAATAGTATGGAATTCACGCCTCCACTTT. This encodes CSARDRIVWNSRLHF.

This clonotype has only a few counts. V is TRBV20-1 and J is TRBJ1-2, with unresolved D. The V end was cut by 6 bases, the J end by 5 bases, with 22 bases between. The CDR3 length is 15 residues. CDR1 DFQATT and CDR2 SNEGSKA come from the germline V gene (reference sequence). CDR3 residues: CSASEKGYVSYGYTF. CDR3 bases: TGCAGTGCCAGTGAAAAGGGCTACGTATCGTATGGCTACACCTTC.

V gene TRBV9 combines with J gene TRBJ2-2; 10 bases agree with TRBD2. There are 17 residues in the CDR3. V shed 1 base and J 3 bases; nucleotides not matched to a gene: 6. Germline V gene sequence: CDR1 SGDLS, CDR2 YYNGEE. The CDR3: CASSVPLAGGHTGELFF. CDR3 nucleotides: TGTGCCAGCAGCGTACCCTTAGCGGGGGGACACACCGGGGAGCTGTTTTTT.

The chain has TRBV4-3 and TRBJ1-1; D unresolved. The V end lost 1 base, the J end lost 1 base, and 10 bases lay between the germline ends. Germline V CDR1 and CDR2: LGHNA, YSLEER. The CDR3 totals 15 residues. The DNA for the CDR3 is TGCGCCAGCAGCCAAGCAGAAGGCGCGAACACTGAAGCTTTCTTT. Amino acids: CASSQAEGANTEAFF.

This clonotype was counted at least ten times. The CDR3 nucleotides read TGCAGTGCTAGTCGGGACCCCGGGGAGACCCAGTACTTC. Translation: CSASRDPGETQYF. This chain connects TRBV20-1 to TRBJ2-5, with D perhaps matching TRBD1 or TRBD2 (5 bases each). Germline CDR1 reads DFQATT; CDR2 reads SNEGSKA (reference sequence). Deletions cut 3 bases from V and 5 bases from J, with 13 bases between. This CDR3 has 13 amino acids.

This clonotype was seen repeatedly, ten times or more. V usage is TRBV15 and J usage is TRBJ1-6, with D perhaps TRBD1 (6 bases). This CDR3 is built from 14 residues. The germline CDR1 and CDR2 sequences are LNHNV and YYDKDF (reference sequence). The V and J ends lost 1 base and 10 bases respectively, with 11 bases between them. The chain's CDR3 is CATSRGGAGSPLHF. DNA of the CDR3: TGTGCCACCAGCAGAGGGGGGGCTGGATCACCCCTCCACTTT.

V and J are TRBV20-1 and TRBJ1-6; no reliable D call. With 0 bases removed from V and 14 bases from J, the gap between germline ends came to 17 bases. The CDR3 length is 14 residues. CDR1 is DFQATT, CDR2 SNEGSKA, per germline (reference sequence). The CDR3 region is CSARDEPTVLTLHF. As DNA, the CDR3 is TGCAGTGCTAGAGATGAACCCACGGTGTTAACCCTCCACTTT.

In its sample, this clonotype was seen a few times. This chain links TRBV28 with TRBJ2-5; D unresolved. Germline CDR1 reads MDHEN; CDR2 reads SYDVKM. V dropped 10 bases and J dropped 3 bases, with 15 bases sitting between them. The length of the CDR3 is 13 residues. The chain's CDR3 is CATLREIEETQYF. The CDR3 DNA sequence: TGTGCCACCCTTCGAGAGATTGAAGAGACCCAGTACTTC.

Ten or more counts support this clonotype. J is TRBJ1-4 and V is TRBV15; 10 bases fit TRBD1. CDR3 size: 16 residues. CDR1 LNHNV and CDR2 YYDKDF come from the germline V gene (reference sequence). Trimming at V came to 0 bases and at J to 6 bases, leaving 4 bases not matched to a gene. DNA of the CDR3: TGTGCCACCAGCAGAGATTACGGGACAGGGGATGAAAAACTGTTTTTT. It codes for CATSRDYGTGDEKLFF.

The sample holds many counts of this clonotype. The chain joins TRBV4-3 to TRBJ1-2; D is perhaps TRBD1 (5 bases). Germline lookup yields CDR1 LGHNA and CDR2 YSLEER. The CDR3 covers 15 residues. Trimming left V 1 base short and J 4 bases short, with 13 bases between. The DNA for the CDR3 is TGCGCCAGCAGCCAAGTCAGGGAGTACCCCTATGGCTACACCTTC. It translates to CASSQVREYPYGYTF.

This clonotype was counted once. This chain joins TRBV14 and TRBJ2-3; possibly TRBD2 for D (5 bases). CDR1 is SGHDN, CDR2 FVKESK, per germline. This CDR3 is 15 amino acids long. Trimming stripped 4 bases from V and 9 bases from J, with 20 bases between. The CDR3 DNA reads as TGTGCCAGCAGCCCACAAGGACTCCTAAAAGACACGCAGTATTTT. Protein sequence: CASSPQGLLKDTQYF.

This clonotype was seen repeatedly, ten times or more. The V call is TRBV7-2, the J call TRBJ2-5, with a possible D match to TRBD2 (6 bases). Germline-derived CDR1 and CDR2 are SGHTA and FQGNSA. CDR3 size: 14 residues. Trimming removed 3 bases at V and 5 bases at J, with 13 bases between. The CDR3 DNA sequence: TGTGCCAGCAGCTTGGGGGGTCTTGGGGAGACCCAGTACTTC. This translates into CASSLGGLGETQYF. Full variable domain (missing parts from reference TRBV7-2 and TRBJ2-5): GAGVSQSPSNKVTEKGKDVELRCDPISGHTALYWYRQSLGQGLEFLIYFQGNSAPDKSGLPSDRFSAERTGGSVSTLTIQRTQQEDSAVYLCASSLGGLGETQYFGPGTRLLVL.

In its sample, this clonotype was seen many times. This chain links TRBV24-1 with TRBJ1-2; 7 bases align to TRBD1. Germline V gene lookup returns CDR1 KGHDR and CDR2 SFDVKD. The V segment lost 6 bases and the J segment 7 bases; nucleotides outside the gene matches: 4. This CDR3 spans 12 amino acids. The CDR3 DNA follows: TGTGCCACCAGTCAAGGGGGCGCTGGCTACACCTTC. Its protein is CATSQGGAGYTF.

At least ten counts were recorded for this clonotype. The chain combines TRBV20-1 with TRBJ1-1; TRBD1 matches 8 bases. The CDR3 totals 14 residues. The V gene end was trimmed by 4 bases and the J gene end by 4 bases; junction bases not matched to a gene: 8. From germline, CDR1 is DFQATT and CDR2 SNEGSKA (reference sequence). The CDR3 coding sequence is TGCAGTGCTACCGGACAGGGTGTGGGCACTGAAGCTTTCTTT. It codes for CSATGQGVGTEAFF.

This clonotype was counted a few times. The rearrangement joins TRBV20-1 to TRBJ1-6; D is unresolved. The CDR3 length is 15 residues. Germline V gives CDR1 DFQATT, CDR2 SNEGSKA (reference sequence). V shed 1 base and J shed 9 bases, with 16 bases lying between them. The CDR3 is CSARVRQAPTSPLHF. In DNA form, the CDR3 reads TGCAGTGCTAGAGTCCGGCAGGCCCCCACTTCACCCCTCCACTTT.

This chain links TRBV6-5 with TRBJ2-7, with a tentative D call TRBD2 (6 bases). Trimming took off 0 bases at V and 6 bases at J, with 12 bases between the two ends. The CDR3 runs 14 residues. CDR1 is MNHEY, CDR2 SVGAGI, per germline. CDR3 loop: CASSYSSVGSEQYV. DNA for the CDR3: TGTGCCAGCAGTTACTCATCGGTCGGGAGCGAGCAGTACGTC.

This clonotype was observed many times. J is TRBJ2-7 and V is TRBV29-1, with 9 bases aligning to TRBD1. This CDR3 contains 13 residues. CDR1 SQVTM and CDR2 ANQGSEA come from the germline V gene. The V and J ends lost 7 bases and 3 bases, in that order; junction bases with no gene match: 7. The DNA of the CDR3 is TGCAGCGCTACGGGACAGGGAAACTACGAGCAGTACTTC. This translates into CSATGQGNYEQYF.

This clonotype has more than one count but fewer than ten. The rearrangement joins TRBV6-2 or TRBV6-3 to TRBJ2-5, with TRBD1 matching over 11 bases. CDR1 is MNHEY, CDR2 SVGEGT, per germline. Trimming cost V 1 base and J 2 bases; bases outside gene matches: 3. The CDR3 is 16 amino acids. DNA for the CDR3: TGTGCCAGCAGTTACTTGGGACAGGGGGTACAAGAGACCCAGTACTTC. It yields the protein CASSYLGQGVQETQYF.

V gene TRBV12-3 or TRBV12-4 combines with J gene TRBJ2-1, with a possible D match to TRBD1 (6 bases). The CDR3 loop spans 13 amino acids. Trimming shortened V by 8 bases and J by 4 bases, and 12 bases separated the two germline ends. CDR3 nucleotides: TGTGCCAGCGTCCGGACAGCTTACAATGAGCAGTTCTTC. Its protein product is CASVRTAYNEQFF.

The chain couples TRBV5-1 to TRBJ2-1; D unresolved. The germline V gene has CDR1 SGHRS and CDR2 YFSETQ. V was shortened by 3 bases and J by 0 bases, with 7 bases between the two germline ends. The CDR3 has 14 amino acids. CDR3 DNA: TGCGCCAGCAGCTGGGTAGACTCCTACAATGAGCAGTTCTTC. Encoded protein: CASSWVDSYNEQFF.

The chain joins TRBV13 to TRBJ2-3; 8 nucleotides agree with TRBD2. CDR3 length: 14 amino acids. CDR1 is PRHDT, CDR2 FYEKMQ, per germline (reference sequence). V was clipped by 0 bases and J by 7 bases; unmatched bases: 3. CDR3 protein: CASSLGSGDYTQYF. CDR3 bases: TGTGCCAGCAGCTTAGGTAGCGGGGACTATACGCAGTATTTT.

The chain uses TRBV11-2 and TRBJ2-7; D is possibly TRBD1 or TRBD2 (5 bases each). Trimming took off 4 bases at V and 3 bases at J, with 13 bases between the two ends. CDR1 is SGHAT, CDR2 FQNNGV, per germline. The CDR3 contains 14 residues. DNA for the CDR3: TGTGCCAGCAGCTCGGGACCCCCGCTCTACGAGCAGTACGTC. Amino acid sequence: CASSSGPPLYEQYV.

The chain carries TRBV5-6 and TRBJ1-6, with no clear D. The CDR3 sequence is 15 residues long. V was cut by 4 bases and J by 5 bases, with 13 bases left in between. Germline values: CDR1 SGHDT, CDR2 YYEEEE. The CDR3, as DNA: TGTGCCAGCAGCGGGGAAGGTTCGGATAATTCACCCCTCCACTTT. This translates into CASSGEGSDNSPLHF.

This clonotype was detected many times. The chain recombines TRBV10-3 with TRBJ1-2; possibly TRBD1 for D (5 bases). Deletions cut 8 bases from V and 8 bases from J, with 24 bases between. CDR3 length: 15 amino acids. CDR1 is ENHRY and CDR2 is SYGVKD in the germline V gene. This CDR3 is CAIWDRGRQKEGYTF. Written as DNA, the CDR3 is TGTGCCATCTGGGACCGCGGGCGACAAAAGGAAGGCTACACCTTC.

This clonotype was recorded at least ten times. The chain uses TRBV20-1 and TRBJ2-1; possible D gene TRBD2, 5 bases. V was clipped by 6 bases and J by 6 bases, with 15 bases between them. This CDR3 comprises 13 residues. The germline V gene encodes CDR1 DFQATT and CDR2 SNEGSKA (reference sequence). The CDR3 region has the DNA TGCAGTGCCCTTGAGGGTCCCCGCAATGAGCAGTTCTTC. It specifies CSALEGPRNEQFF.

J is TRBJ2-6 and V is TRBV20-1; D unresolved. The CDR3 spans 15 residues. CDR1 is DFQATT and CDR2 is SNEGSKA in the germline V gene (reference sequence). Trimming shortened V by 3 bases and J by 2 bases, and 11 bases separated the two germline ends. CDR3 in amino acids: CSASIGGTGANVLTF. The CDR3 nucleotides read TGCAGTGCTAGCATCGGCGGAACTGGGGCCAACGTCCTGACTTTC.

This clonotype was seen only a few times. The chain is built from TRBV7-9 and TRBJ1-2; 9 nucleotides match TRBD1. The ends lost 3 bases at V and 4 bases at J; junction bases unmatched: 3. The CDR3 totals 14 residues. In germline, CDR1 is SEHNR, CDR2 FQNEAQ (reference sequence). In nucleotides, the CDR3 is TGTGCCAGCAGCTTCCGGACAGGGGCCTATGGCTACACCTTC. The encoded protein is CASSFRTGAYGYTF.